These T cell receptor beta chains were read from a single sample in a study of radiation and T cells in renal cell carcinoma. The method was immunoSEQ multiplex PCR; TCRdb's version includes in-frame clones alone and lacks a portion of them. The sample lists about 140,000 clones, over 65% occurring once. Specimen: blood, collected from a patient whose treatment included radiotherapy and nephrectomy. The receptors were sampled from a woman aged 45-60 years with renal cell carcinoma. Each CDR3 is given without its conserved first and last residue. A D gene is named only where the DNA matches it firmly.

>11|TRBV7-9|TRBJ1-4|.
ASSPGLNEKLF
>15|TRBV11-2|TRBJ2-7|TRBD2
ASREPGLAAIAYEQY
>16|TRBV5-4|TRBJ2-2|TRBD1
ASSLGPQGGEYTGELF
>12|TRBV5-1|TRBJ2-7|TRBD1
ASSVGTANYEQY
>13|TRBV6-5|TRBJ1-3|TRBD1
ASSYDRGSGNTIY
>11|TRBV6-6|TRBJ2-7|TRBD1
ASSQTGSQEQY
>12|TRBV28|TRBJ1-2|TRBD1
ASSLQGARPGYT
>16|TRBV18|TRBJ1-5|.
ASSPGPGRVRGNQPQH
>13|TRBV2|TRBJ2-7|TRBD2
ASSVGRGTFHEQY
>15|TRBV6-1|TRBJ2-1|.
ASSEEDYISSYNEQF
>10|TRBV30|TRBJ1-2|.
AWSGVNYGYT
>11|TRBV29-1|TRBJ1-4|TRBD1
SVGTGGIEKLF
>11|TRBV6-5|TRBJ1-2|.
ASSYSADHGYT
>9|TRBV5-6|TRBJ2-4|.
ASSLAGEQY
>11|TRBV6-4|TRBJ1-1|.
ASRSRADTEAF
>9|TRBV5-1|TRBJ2-7|TRBD1
ASSSGQGAY
>12|TRBV7-9|TRBJ2-1|TRBD1
ASSSRDRGNEQF
>10|TRBV28|TRBJ1-2|.
ASSLSRRGYT